This T cell receptor (beta chain) was identified during a study of technical replicates of blood from a few donors. Some clones are missing from TCRdb's copy, which holds only in-frame ones; the method was immunoSEQ multiplex PCR. Of more than 10,000 clones in the sample, 80% to 90% were seen once. The germline V gene encodes CDR1 MNHNS and CDR2 SASEGT. The length of the CDR3 is 15 residues. The V end was cut by 2 bases, the J end by 3 bases, with 10 bases between. The material sequenced was PBMCs. This sequence was found in a human donor in good health. The rearrangement uses TRBV6-1 and TRBJ2-2; the D gene is possibly TRBD1 (5 bases). CDR3 amino acids: CASSEQGGDTGELFF. The CDR3 DNA follows: TGTGCCAGCAGTGAACAGGGTGGGGACACCGGGGAGCTGTTTTTT.